A single sample gave rise to the 26 T cell receptor beta chains below, sequenced in a study of blood T cell repertoires in COVID-19. The data were produced by immunoSEQ multiplex PCR, yet TCRdb's version contains in-frame clones alone and is incomplete. Of around 270,000 clones listed, over 75% are singletons. Sequences were obtained from peripheral blood. These receptors were collected from a human donor with COVID-19, enrolled during active disease. The donor label of this sample is uncertain.

The chain recombines TRBV19 with TRBJ1-4; D remains ambiguous. The CDR3 totals 15 residues. The germline V and J ends were trimmed by 4 bases and 0 bases, with 9 bases remaining between them. Germline-derived CDR1 and CDR2 are LNHDA and SQIVND (reference sequence). The DNA for the CDR3 is TGTGCCAGTAGTAGCCGGGAAACAACTAATGAAAAACTGTTTTTT. Protein: CASSSRETTNEKLFF.

The chain has TRBV6-6 and TRBJ2-3; 9 bases line up with TRBD2. The CDR3 contains 15 residues. Germline CDR1 and CDR2: MNHNY and SVGAGI (reference sequence). V gave up 7 bases and J gave up 4 bases; unmatched junction bases: 9. CDR3 DNA sequence: TGTGCCAGCACCCAGGCGGTAGCGGGAGCAGATACGCAGTATTTT. Translation: CASTQAVAGADTQYF.

This sequence joins TRBV19 and TRBJ1-1; the match to TRBD1 covers 9 bases. Trimming removed 9 bases from V and 7 bases from J; junction bases left unmatched: 9. The V gene's germline CDR1 is LNHDA and CDR2 SQIVND (reference sequence). The CDR3 sequence is 13 residues long. The CDR3 sequence is CASLLGTGSEAFF. DNA for the CDR3: TGTGCCAGCCTGCTTGGGACAGGGAGTGAAGCTTTCTTT.

This clone was counted a single time. V usage is TRBV7-3 and J usage is TRBJ1-1; no clear D gene. Trimming pared 2 bases from V and 5 bases from J, leaving 9 bases between. The CDR3 length is 13 residues. The germline V gene encodes CDR1 SGHTA and CDR2 FQGTGA. The CDR3 DNA is TGTGCCAGCAGCTTACAAATCGGTACTGAAGCTTTCTTT. Protein sequence: CASSLQIGTEAFF.

J is TRBJ1-6 and V is TRBV30; 9 bases agree with TRBD1. This CDR3 spans 13 amino acids. From germline, CDR1 is GTSNPN and CDR2 SVGIG (reference sequence). The CDR3 sequence is CAETQGANSPLHF. CDR3 DNA: TGTGCTGAGACACAGGGGGCTAATTCACCCCTCCACTTT.

The rearrangement links TRBV19 to TRBJ1-4; D call uncertain. The CDR3 extends over 14 amino acids. Deletions cut 3 bases from V and 5 bases from J, with 10 bases between. Germline V lookup: CDR1 LNHDA, CDR2 SQIVND (reference sequence). The CDR3 loop is CASSIPGSNEKLFF. The CDR3 DNA is TGTGCCAGTAGTATCCCTGGCTCCAATGAAAAACTGTTTTTT.

V gene TRBV30 combines with J gene TRBJ1-2; the D gene is possibly TRBD1 (6 bases). With 0 bases removed from V and 9 bases from J, the gap between germline ends came to 20 bases. Germline values: CDR1 GTSNPN, CDR2 SVGIG (reference sequence). The length of the CDR3 is 15 residues. CDR3 amino acids: CAWSVLRGAEGSYTF. The CDR3 nucleotides are TGTGCCTGGAGTGTCCTACGGGGGGCGGAGGGAAGCTACACCTTC.

This CDR3 is CATSDPGTSGRRDGYNEQFF. For the CDR3, the DNA is TGTGCCACCAGTGATCCCGGGACTAGCGGGAGGCGCGACGGCTACAATGAGCAGTTCTTC. The chain employs TRBV24-1 and TRBJ2-1, with 15 bases that match TRBD2. The V segment lost 3 bases and the J segment 3 bases; nucleotides outside the gene matches: 11. CDR1 and CDR2 from the germline V gene are KGHDR and SFDVKD. CDR3 size: 20 residues.

V and J are TRBV4-3 and TRBJ2-1, with 13 bases aligning to TRBD2. V gave up 4 bases and J gave up 7 bases; unmatched junction bases: 13. CDR1 is LGHNA, CDR2 YSLEER, per germline. The CDR3 loop spans 18 amino acids. In DNA form, the CDR3 reads TGCGCCAGCAGCCTTCAGGGACTAGCGGGATCTGGAGGAAATGAGCAGTTCTTC. It encodes CASSLQGLAGSGGNEQFF.

Comment on this clone: At one end the junction does not follow the germline gene, possibly because of a read error. V usage is TRBV7-7 and J usage is TRBJ2-7; 7 bases match TRBD1. The CDR3 runs 16 residues. Per the germline V gene, CDR1 is SSHAT and CDR2 is FNYEAQ (reference sequence). The CDR3 DNA is TGTGCTAGCAGCTTACGGGTCGGGGACAGCTTTTACGAGCAGTACTTC. This translates into CASSLRVGDSFYEQYF.

This clone was seen a single time. This rearrangement joins TRBV28 to TRBJ1-3; D gene uncertain. The CDR3 loop spans 14 amino acids. The ends were cut back, 2 bases at V and 2 bases at J, with 7 bases in the middle. CDR1 and CDR2 from the germline V gene are MDHEN and SYDVKM. CDR3 bases: TGTGCCAGCAGTTTAGCGGCGGCTGGAAACACCATATATTTT. Translating gives CASSLAAAGNTIYF.

The gene calls are TRBV4-3 and TRBJ2-7; 8 bases line up with TRBD2. The germline gives CDR1 LGHNA, CDR2 YSLEER. The CDR3 has 15 amino acids. The V gene end was trimmed by 2 bases and the J gene end by 0 bases; junction bases not matched to a gene: 3. The CDR3 here is CASSQRLAPSYEQYF. The CDR3, as DNA: TGCGCCAGCAGCCAAAGACTAGCGCCCTCCTACGAGCAGTACTTC.

The chain carries TRBV30 and TRBJ1-2, with D hard to call. Per the germline V gene, CDR1 is GTSNPN and CDR2 is SVGIG (reference sequence). V gave up 0 bases and J gave up 10 bases, with 15 bases separating them. The CDR3 covers 13 residues. The CDR3 protein is CAWSVSSLRFYTF. The DNA of the CDR3 is TGTGCCTGGAGTGTATCAAGTTTGCGTTTCTACACCTTC.

The genes are TRBV28 and TRBJ1-1; D perhaps matches TRBD1 (6 bases). The CDR3 length is 17 residues. Trimming removed 6 bases from V and 1 base from J, with 21 bases in between. Germline CDR1 is MDHEN and CDR2 is SYDVKM. CDR3 protein: CASSFSLQGTANTEAFF. The CDR3 bases are TGTGCCAGCAGCTTCTCGCTGCAGGGGACGGCGAACACTGAAGCTTTCTTT.

The count of this clone is one. DNA for the CDR3: TGCGCCAGCAGCTTGCAAGGACAGGGGACAGATACGCAGTATTTT. Encoded protein: CASSLQGQGTDTQYF. The V call is TRBV5-1, the J call TRBJ2-3; 9 bases map to TRBD1. The germline V gene encodes CDR1 SGHRS and CDR2 YFSETQ. J lost 3 bases, V lost 1 base, and 3 bases had no gene match. This CDR3 contains 15 residues. The variable domain in full, with the rest retrieved from reference TRBV5-1 and TRBJ2-3, is KAGVTQTPRYLIKTRGQQVTLSCSPISGHRSVSWYQQTPGQGLQFLFEYFSETQRNKGNFPGRFSGRQFSNSRSEMNVSTLELGDSALYLCASSLQGQGTDTQYFGPGTRLTVL.

V and J are TRBV28 and TRBJ2-3; D not resolved. The V gene's germline CDR1 is MDHEN and CDR2 SYDVKM. V gave up 2 bases and J gave up 2 bases, with 11 bases separating them. This CDR3 is built from 15 residues. The CDR3 reads CASSLDETATDTQYF. The CDR3 nucleotides read TGTGCCAGCAGTTTAGACGAAACAGCCACAGATACGCAGTATTTT.

The chain links TRBV7-6 to TRBJ2-3, with TRBD2 matching over 12 bases. Germline CDR1 and CDR2: SGHVS and FNYEAQ. The CDR3 totals 16 residues. Trimming at V came to 5 bases and at J to 2 bases, leaving 5 bases not matched to a gene. The CDR3 coding sequence is TGTGCCAGCAGCAAGCTAGCGGGAGGGACCACAGATACGCAGTATTTT. The encoded protein is CASSKLAGGTTDTQYF.

This clone was observed a few times. The J gene is TRBJ2-4, the V gene TRBV5-8; D not certain. CDR1 SGHTS and CDR2 YDEGEE come from the germline V gene. Trimming cost V 3 bases and J 0 bases, with 13 bases left between them. CDR3 length equals 16 residues. The CDR3 DNA reads as TGTGCCAGCAGCTCAATAGCCGTCTTAGCCAAAAACATTCAGTACTTC. Translation: CASSSIAVLAKNIQYF.

This chain uses TRBV28 with TRBJ2-7, with TRBD2 matching over 7 bases. The CDR3 spans 15 residues. The germline gives CDR1 MDHEN, CDR2 SYDVKM. With V trimmed by 5 bases and J by 0 bases, 7 bases remained unmatched. In DNA form, the CDR3 reads TGTGCCAGCAGTCCTTTCGGGGGGAGCTCCTACGAGCAGTACTTC. It yields the protein CASSPFGGSSYEQYF.

The V gene is TRBV7-2, the J gene TRBJ2-3; TRBD1 matches 9 bases. Looked up from germline, CDR1 is SGHTA and CDR2 is FQGNSA. The length of the CDR3 is 15 residues. V shed 5 bases and J 4 bases; nucleotides not matched to a gene: 7. The CDR3 nucleotides read TGTGCCAGCAGCGCGGACAGGGGAGGCGCAGATACGCAGTATTTT. Translation: CASSADRGGADTQYF. Together with reference TRBV7-2 and TRBJ2-3, the CDR3 gives the full variable domain: GAGVSQSPSNKVTEKGKDVELRCDPISGHTALYWYRQSLGQGLEFLIYFQGNSAPDKSGLPSDRFSAERTGGSVSTLTIQRTQQEDSAVYLCASSADRGGADTQYFGPGTRLTVL.

The rearrangement joins TRBV5-5 to TRBJ1-1; maybe TRBD1 (6 bases). CDR3 length equals 14 residues. In germline, CDR1 is SGHKS, CDR2 YYEKEE (reference sequence). V shed 2 bases and J shed 2 bases, with 10 bases lying between them. The CDR3 loop is CASSLQGFNTEAFF. The CDR3 DNA reads TGTGCCAGCAGCTTACAGGGTTTTAACACTGAAGCTTTCTTT.

This chain links TRBV6-5 with TRBJ2-7; 7 nucleotides match TRBD1. V lost 6 bases, J lost 0 bases, and 5 bases stayed unmatched. This CDR3 has 14 residues. In germline, CDR1 is MNHEY, CDR2 SVGAGI. The CDR3 DNA sequence: TGTGCCAGCAGGGGGGACAGCTACTCCTACGAGCAGTACTTC. Translation: CASRGDSYSYEQYF.

This chain connects TRBV29-1 to TRBJ1-1, with TRBD1 identical over 9 bases. The V gene's germline CDR1 is SQVTM and CDR2 ANQGSEA. Losses at the gene ends were 6 bases for V and 2 bases for J; bases not matched to a gene: 7. CDR3 length: 14 amino acids. The CDR3 is CSVLVTGGNTEAFF. In DNA form, the CDR3 reads TGCAGCGTCCTCGTGACAGGGGGAAACACTGAAGCTTTCTTT.

The genes are TRBV9 and TRBJ1-2, with a weak D call TRBD1 (6 bases). In germline, CDR1 is SGDLS, CDR2 YYNGEE. The CDR3 runs to 15 residues. V was shortened by 0 bases and J by 9 bases, with 18 bases between the two germline ends. CDR3 residues: CASSVDQGRGYSYTF. The CDR3 bases are TGTGCCAGCAGCGTAGATCAGGGGAGGGGATATAGCTACACCTTC. Full variable domain (rest looked up from reference TRBV9 and TRBJ1-2): DSGVTQTPKHLITATGQRVTLRCSPRSGDLSVYWYQQSLDQGLQFLIQYYNGEERAKGNILERFSAQQFPDLHSELNLSSLELGDSALYFCASSVDQGRGYSYTFGSGTRLTVV.

V and J are TRBV30 and TRBJ1-2; 9 positions agree with TRBD1. The CDR3 consists of 15 residues. Unmatched junction bases numbered 13, after V lost 7 bases and J lost 4 bases. Germline values: CDR1 GTSNPN, CDR2 SVGIG (reference sequence). The CDR3 coding sequence is TGTGCCTCCTACCCCGGGGACAGGGACTTCTATGGCTACACCTTC. This codes for CASYPGDRDFYGYTF.

This chain uses TRBV28 with TRBJ1-4, with a weak D call TRBD1 (5 bases). Looked up from germline, CDR1 is MDHEN and CDR2 is SYDVKM. The CDR3 is 13 amino acids. V lost 3 bases and J lost 8, with 10 bases in between. The CDR3 sequence is CASSLGGAEKLFF. CDR3 in DNA: TGTGCCAGCAGTTTGGGGGGAGCAGAAAAACTGTTTTTT. The whole variable domain, remainder taken from reference TRBV28 and TRBJ1-4, is DVKVTQSSRYLVKRTGEKVFLECVQDMDHENMFWYRQDPGLGLRLIYFSYDVKMKEKGDIPEGYSVSREKKERFSLILESASTNQTSMYLCASSLGGAEKLFFGSGTQLSVL.